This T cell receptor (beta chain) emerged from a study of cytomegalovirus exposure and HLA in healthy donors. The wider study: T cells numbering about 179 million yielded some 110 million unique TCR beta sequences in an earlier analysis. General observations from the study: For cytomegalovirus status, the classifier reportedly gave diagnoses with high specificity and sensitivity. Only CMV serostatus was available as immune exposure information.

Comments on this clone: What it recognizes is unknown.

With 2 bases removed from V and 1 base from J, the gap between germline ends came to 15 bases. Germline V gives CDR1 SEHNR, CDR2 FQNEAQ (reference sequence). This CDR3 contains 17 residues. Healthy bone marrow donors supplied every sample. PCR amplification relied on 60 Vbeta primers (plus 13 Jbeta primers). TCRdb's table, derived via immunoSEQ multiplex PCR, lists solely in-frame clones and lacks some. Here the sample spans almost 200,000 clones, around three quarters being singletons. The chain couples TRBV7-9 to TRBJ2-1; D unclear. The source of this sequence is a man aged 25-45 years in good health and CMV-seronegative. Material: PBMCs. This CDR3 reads CASSLLIVRMSYNEQFF. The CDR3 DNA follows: TGTGCCAGCAGCTTATTGATCGTGCGGATGTCCTACAATGAGCAGTTCTTC.